The entry below gives a single TCR beta chain sequence along with its context. V dropped 0 bases and J dropped 8 bases, with 7 bases sitting between them. Germline V gene data show CDR1 as SQVTM and CDR2 as ANQGSEA. The CDR3 spans 11 residues. This table comes from immunoSEQ multiplex PCR, and its TCRdb copy is limited to in-frame clones, with some not included. The sample contains over 85,000 clones, approximately 90% of which appear only once. Patients of the Seattle cohort, enrolled during active infection, were followed longitudinally. The source of the sample is a study of blood T cell repertoires in COVID-19. Whole-study context: Material from acute and convalescent COVID-19 was sourced from the United States, Italy and Spain. PBMCs, B-cell-depleted T cells, or T cells provided the cDNA or gDNA that made up the material.

This TCR derives from a human donor with COVID-19, enrolled during active disease. The donor label of this sample is uncertain. Sample: peripheral blood. The rearrangement uses TRBV29-1 and TRBJ1-2; D gene unclear. The CDR3: CSVEDGVGYTF. The CDR3 DNA sequence: TGCAGCGTTGAAGACGGGGTAGGCTACACCTTC. The full variable domain, in which reference TRBV29-1 and TRBJ1-2 provide the parts outside the CDR3, is SAVISQKPSRDICQRGTSLTIQCQVDSQVTMMFWYRQQPGQSLTLIATANQGSEATYESGFVIDKFPISRPNLTFSTLTVSNMSPEDSSIYLCSVEDGVGYTFGSGTRLTVV.